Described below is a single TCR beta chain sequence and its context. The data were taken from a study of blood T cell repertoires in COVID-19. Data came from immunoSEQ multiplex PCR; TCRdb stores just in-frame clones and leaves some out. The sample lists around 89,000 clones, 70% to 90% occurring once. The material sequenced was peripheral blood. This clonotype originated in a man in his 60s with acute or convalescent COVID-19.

CDR3 coding DNA: TGTGCCAGCAGTTTAGCACGGGAGGGGGAGCAGTACTTC. It translates to CASSLAREGEQYF. This chain joins TRBV12-3 or TRBV12-4 and TRBJ2-7; TRBD2 agrees at 8 bases. The CDR3 length is 13 residues. V lost 0 bases, J lost 7 bases, and 2 bases stayed unmatched.